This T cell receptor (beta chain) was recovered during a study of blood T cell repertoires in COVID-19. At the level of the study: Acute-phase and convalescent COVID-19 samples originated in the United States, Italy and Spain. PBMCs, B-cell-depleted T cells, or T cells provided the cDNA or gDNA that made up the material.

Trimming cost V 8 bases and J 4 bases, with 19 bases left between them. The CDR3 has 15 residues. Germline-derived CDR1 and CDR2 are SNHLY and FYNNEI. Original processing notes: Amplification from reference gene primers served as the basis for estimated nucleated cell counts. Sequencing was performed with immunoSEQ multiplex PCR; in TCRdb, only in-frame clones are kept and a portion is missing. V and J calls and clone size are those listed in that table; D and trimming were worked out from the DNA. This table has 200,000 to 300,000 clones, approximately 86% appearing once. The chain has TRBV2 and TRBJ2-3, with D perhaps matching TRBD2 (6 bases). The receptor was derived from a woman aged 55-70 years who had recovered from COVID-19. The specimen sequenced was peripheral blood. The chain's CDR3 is CASSKGGIPADTQYF. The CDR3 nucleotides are TGTGCCAGCTCGAAAGGAGGGATCCCGGCAGATACGCAGTATTTT.